This TCR beta chain was retrieved from a study of CD8 T cells in Susac syndrome. Germline CDR1 and CDR2: DFQATT and SNEGSKA (reference sequence). CDR3 size: 13 residues. V was shortened by 5 bases and J by 6 bases, with 11 bases between the two germline ends. The study sequenced TCR beta in blood CD8+ and CD4+ T cells. Each multiple sclerosis control was a treatment-naive patient with relapsing-remitting disease that was either stable or active. Bulk CD8+ and CD4+ cells came from magnetic negative isolation; CD8+ TEMRA by FACS. Random hexamers were used to reverse transcribe the RNA input (roughly 0.5 to 1 ug). TCRdb ran MiXCR on the immunoSEQ multiplex PCR reads and lists one entry per CDR3 protein. The table records about 280,000 distinct CDR3 sequences, about 85% of them present only once.

The origin of this receptor is a human donor with multiple sclerosis. Sequenced: CD8+ T cells from PBMCs. The rearrangement links TRBV20-1 to TRBJ1-6, with D perhaps TRBD1 (5 bases). The DNA for the CDR3 is TGCAGTGCTTACTGGGACCGTAATTCACCCCTCCACTTT. Encoded protein: CSAYWDRNSPLHF.